This TCR beta chain was sequenced in a study of response to subunit inactivated influenza vaccine. Study observations and caveats: With each seasonal influenza vaccination, the authors suggested, few new T cells are recruited.

The CDR3 has 13 residues. The germline V gene encodes CDR1 SQVTM and CDR2 ANQGSEA. Trimming cost V 4 bases and J 5 bases; bases outside gene matches: 7. TCRdb re-derived calls from the RT-PCR reads in MiXCR, one entry per CDR3 protein. The data hold about 540,000 distinct CDR3 sequences, with 12% to 15% observed a single time. As for this clonotype: Its matching antigen is unknown. The final CDR3 position lacks the conserved phenylalanine or tryptophan, pointing to a likely read error.

This TCR was recovered from a man aged 45-65 years who received an inactivated influenza vaccine. This sequence joins TRBV29-1 and TRBJ2-5, with 7 nucleotides matching TRBD1. Specimen: PBMCs from blood, collected 11 to 12 days after vaccination. CDR3 amino acids: CSVGTQGTETQYL. CDR3 DNA sequence: TGCAGCGTTGGAACACAGGGGACGGAGACCCAGTACTTA.